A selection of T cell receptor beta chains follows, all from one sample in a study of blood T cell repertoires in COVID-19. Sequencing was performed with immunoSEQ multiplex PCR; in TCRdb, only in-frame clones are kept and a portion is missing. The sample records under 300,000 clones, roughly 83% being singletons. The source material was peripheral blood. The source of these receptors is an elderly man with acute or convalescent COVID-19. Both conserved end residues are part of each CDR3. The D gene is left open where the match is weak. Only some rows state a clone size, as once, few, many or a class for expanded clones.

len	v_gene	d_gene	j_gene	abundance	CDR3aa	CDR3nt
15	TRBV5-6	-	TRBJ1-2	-	CASSWVLVGRGGYTF	TGTGCCAGCAGCTGGGTCCTAGTTGGTCGGGGTGGCTACACCTTC
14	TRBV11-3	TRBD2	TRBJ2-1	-	CASSLGGSTNEQFF	TGTGCCAGCAGCTTGGGCGGGAGTACTAATGAGCAGTTCTTC
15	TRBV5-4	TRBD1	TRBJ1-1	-	CASSSGGQWGTEAFF	TGTGCCAGCAGCTCCGGGGGACAGTGGGGAACTGAAGCTTTCTTT
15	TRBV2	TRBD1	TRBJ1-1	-	CASSPTGTGNTEAFF	TGTGCCAGCAGTCCCACCGGGACAGGGAACACTGAAGCTTTCTTT
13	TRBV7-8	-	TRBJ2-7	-	CASSLGRAYEQYF	TGTGCCAGCAGCTTAGGACGGGCCTACGAGCAGTACTTC
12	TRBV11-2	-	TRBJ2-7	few	CASSLGRTAQYF	TGTGCCAGCAGCTTAGGACGGACAGCGCAGTACTTC
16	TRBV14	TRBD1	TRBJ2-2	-	CASSQGRTGNIGELFF	TGTGCCAGCAGCCAAGGGCGGACAGGGAATATCGGGGAGCTGTTTTTT
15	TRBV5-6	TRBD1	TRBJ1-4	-	CASSSPGQDNEKLFF	TGTGCCAGCAGCTCCCCGGGACAGGATAATGAAAAACTGTTTTTT
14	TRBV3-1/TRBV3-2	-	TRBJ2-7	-	CASSAPTGGHEQYF	TGTGCCAGCAGCGCCCCGACAGGTGGCCACGAGCAGTACTTC
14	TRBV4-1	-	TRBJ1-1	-	CASSQDQQGTEAFF	TGCGCCAGCAGCCAAGATCAGCAGGGAACTGAAGCTTTCTTT
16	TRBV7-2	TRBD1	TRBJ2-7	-	CASSPGAGTGMYEQYF	TGTGCCAGCAGCCCAGGAGCGGGGACAGGGATGTACGAGCAGTACTTC
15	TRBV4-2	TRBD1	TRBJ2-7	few	CASSQDWGQGNEQYF	TGTGCCAGCAGCCAAGATTGGGGACAGGGGAACGAGCAGTACTTC
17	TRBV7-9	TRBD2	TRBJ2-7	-	CASSFSPTSGRFNEQYF	TGTGCCAGCAGCTTTTCCCCGACTAGCGGGAGGTTCAACGAGCAGTACTTC
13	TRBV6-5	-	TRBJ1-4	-	CASRRTTNEKLFF	TGTGCCAGCAGGAGGACAACTAATGAAAAACTGTTTTTT
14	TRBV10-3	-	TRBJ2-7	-	CAISVGQTADEQYF	TGTGCCATCAGTGTGGGACAAACCGCGGACGAGCAGTACTTC
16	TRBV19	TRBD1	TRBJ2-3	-	CASSRRTGSRTDTQYF	TGTGCCAGTAGTAGAAGGACAGGGTCACGGACAGATACGCAGTATTTT
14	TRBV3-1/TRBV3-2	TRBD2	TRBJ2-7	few	CASSQAGRGYEQYF	TGTGCCAGCAGCCAAGCCGGGAGGGGCTACGAGCAGTACTTC
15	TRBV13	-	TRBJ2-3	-	CASSSRLITTDTQYF	TGTGCCAGCAGCTCGAGACTGATTACCACAGATACGCAGTATTTT
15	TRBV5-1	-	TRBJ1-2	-	CASSSTGLTDYGYTF	TGCGCCAGCAGCTCCACGGGACTAACCGACTATGGCTACACCTTC
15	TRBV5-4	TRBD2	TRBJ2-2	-	CASSPAGGNTGELFF	TGTGCCAGCAGCCCCGCGGGGGGAAACACCGGGGAGCTGTTTTTT
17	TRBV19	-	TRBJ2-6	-	CASSLPIDRRGANVLTF	TGTGCCAGTAGTCTTCCAATTGACAGACGGGGGGCCAACGTCCTGACTTTC
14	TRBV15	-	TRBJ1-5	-	CATSRGGSNQPQHF	TGTGCCACCAGCAGAGGGGGCAGCAATCAGCCCCAGCATTTT
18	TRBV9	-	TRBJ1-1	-	CASSVATGGGHGNTEAFF	TGTGCCAGCAGCGTAGCTACTGGGGGGGGCCACGGGAACACTGAAGCTTTCTTT
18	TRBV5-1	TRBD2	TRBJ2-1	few	CASSRSPGTSGSRNEQFF	TGCGCCAGCAGCCGATCCCCCGGGACTAGCGGGAGTAGGAATGAGCAGTTCTTC
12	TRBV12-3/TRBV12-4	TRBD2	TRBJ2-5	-	CASSLLGGAQYF	TGTGCCAGCAGTTTGTTGGGGGGGGCCCAGTACTTC
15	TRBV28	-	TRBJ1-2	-	CASSEAGRANYGYTF	TGTGCCAGCAGTGAAGCTGGTCGGGCTAACTATGGCTACACCTTC
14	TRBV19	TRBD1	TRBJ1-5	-	CASSMQGALQPQHF	TGTGCCAGTAGTATGCAGGGGGCATTGCAGCCCCAGCATTTT
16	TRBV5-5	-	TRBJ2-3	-	CASSSYIPRLADTQYF	TGTGCCAGCAGCTCGTATATCCCGCGGTTGGCAGATACGCAGTATTTT
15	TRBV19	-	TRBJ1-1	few	CASSMIGQGNTEAFF	TGTGCCAGTAGTATGATAGGGCAGGGGAACACTGAAGCTTTCTTT
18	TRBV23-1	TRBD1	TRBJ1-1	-	CASSQSSNPDRELTEAFF	TGCGCCAGCAGTCAATCGAGCAATCCCGACAGGGAGCTCACTGAAGCTTTCTTT
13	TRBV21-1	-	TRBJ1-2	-	CASSNEGNYGYTF	TGTGCCAGCAGCAACGAGGGAAACTATGGCTACACCTTC
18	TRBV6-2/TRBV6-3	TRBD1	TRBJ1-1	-	CASSDPGQGRMGNTEAFF	TGTGCCAGCAGTGACCCGGGACAGGGCCGCATGGGGAACACTGAAGCTTTCTTT
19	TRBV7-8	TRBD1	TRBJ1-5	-	CASSLTGVTVGYSNQPQHF	TGTGCCAGCAGCTTGACAGGGGTGACGGTCGGATATAGCAATCAGCCCCAGCATTTT
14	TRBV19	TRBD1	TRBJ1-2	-	CASSLTGQGLGYTF	TGTGCCAGTAGTCTAACGGGACAGGGTTTAGGCTACACCTTC
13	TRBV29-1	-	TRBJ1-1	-	CSVAGRGNTEAFF	TGCAGCGTTGCCGGTCGAGGGAACACTGAAGCTTTCTTT
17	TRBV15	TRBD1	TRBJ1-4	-	CATSRTGTGDRKEKLFF	TGTGCCACCAGCAGAACCGGGACAGGGGATCGGAAAGAAAAACTGTTTTTT
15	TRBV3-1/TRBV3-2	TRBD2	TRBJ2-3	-	CASSQVPTSADTQYF	TGTGCCAGCAGCCAAGTCCCGACTAGCGCCGATACGCAGTATTTT
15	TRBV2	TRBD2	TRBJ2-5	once	CASTSSASGQETQYF	TGTGCCAGCACAAGTAGCGCTAGCGGGCAAGAGACCCAGTACTTC
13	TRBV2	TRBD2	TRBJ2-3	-	CASSGLAGDTQYF	TGTGCCAGCAGCGGACTAGCGGGGGATACGCAGTATTTT
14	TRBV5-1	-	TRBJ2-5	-	CASSDGLIGETQYF	TGCGCCAGCAGCGATGGACTCATAGGAGAGACCCAGTACTTC
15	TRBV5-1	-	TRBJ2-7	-	CASSQTSLGFGEQYF	TGCGCCAGCAGCCAGACGTCACTAGGGTTTGGCGAGCAGTACTTC
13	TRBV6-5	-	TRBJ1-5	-	CASSYGRGQPQHF	TGTGCCAGCAGTTACGGAAGAGGACAGCCCCAGCATTTT
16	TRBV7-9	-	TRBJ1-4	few	CASSLVGGSLGEKLFF	TGTGCCAGCAGCTTAGTGGGAGGGAGCCTTGGCGAAAAACTGTTTTTT
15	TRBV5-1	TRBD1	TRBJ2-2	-	CASLNTGGGTGELFF	TGCGCCAGCTTAAATACAGGGGGAGGCACCGGGGAGCTGTTTTTT
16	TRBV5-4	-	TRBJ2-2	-	CASSQSGTSNTGELFF	TGTGCCAGCAGCCAATCAGGGACTTCGAACACCGGGGAGCTGTTTTTT
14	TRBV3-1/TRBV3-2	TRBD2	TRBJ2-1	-	CASSQDAREGEQFF	TGTGCCAGCAGCCAAGATGCACGGGAGGGAGAGCAGTTCTTC
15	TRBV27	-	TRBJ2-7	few	CASRAGTASSYEQYF	TGTGCCAGCAGGGCGGGGACAGCTTCAAGCTACGAGCAGTACTTC